This T cell receptor (beta chain) was identified during a study of blood T cell repertoires in COVID-19. Background on the study: Nucleic acid was either cDNA or gDNA, and it came from T cells, B-cell-depleted T cells, or PBMCs.

This clone occurred a few times. Per the original data handling: Amplifying reference gene primers gave estimates of nucleated cell counts. Repertoires were generated with immunoSEQ multiplex PCR, while TCRdb's copy carries only in-frame clones and drops some. V and J calls and clone size are copied from that table; D and trimming were computed from the DNA. The sample lists 500,000 or so clones; 75% to 90% were seen once. The receptor's source is a woman between 18 and 30 years old who had recovered from COVID-19. Sequences were obtained from PBMCs or T cells enriched from blood (not recorded which).

Here the CDR3 DNA reads TGTGCCAGCCTTTGGGACATCGACTACAATGAGCAGTTCTTC. Residues: CASLWDIDYNEQFF. The chain carries TRBV6-5 and TRBJ2-1; tentatively, D is TRBD1 (6 bases). Trimming pared 8 bases from V and 3 bases from J, leaving 14 bases between. The CDR3 is 14 residues long. CDR1 and CDR2 from the germline V gene are MNHEY and SVGAGI.